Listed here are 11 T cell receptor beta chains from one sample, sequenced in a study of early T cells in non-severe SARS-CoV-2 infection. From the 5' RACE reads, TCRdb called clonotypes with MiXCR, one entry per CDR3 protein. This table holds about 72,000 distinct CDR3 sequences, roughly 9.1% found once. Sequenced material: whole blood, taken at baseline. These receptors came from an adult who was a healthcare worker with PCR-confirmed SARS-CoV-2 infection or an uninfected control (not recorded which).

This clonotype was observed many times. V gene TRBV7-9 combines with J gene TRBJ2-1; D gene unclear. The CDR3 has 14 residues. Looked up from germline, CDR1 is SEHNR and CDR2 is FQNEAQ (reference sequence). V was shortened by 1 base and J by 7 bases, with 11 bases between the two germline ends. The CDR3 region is CASSLGPPENEQFF. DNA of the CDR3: TGTGCCAGCAGCTTAGGGCCTCCTGAGAATGAGCAGTTCTTC.

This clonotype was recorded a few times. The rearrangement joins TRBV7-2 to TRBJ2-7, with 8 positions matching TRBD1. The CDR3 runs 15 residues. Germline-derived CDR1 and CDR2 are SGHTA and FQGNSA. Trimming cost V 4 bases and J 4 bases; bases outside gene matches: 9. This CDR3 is CASSSSQGGPYEQYF. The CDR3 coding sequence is TGTGCCAGCAGCTCTTCACAGGGGGGCCCTTACGAGCAGTACTTC.

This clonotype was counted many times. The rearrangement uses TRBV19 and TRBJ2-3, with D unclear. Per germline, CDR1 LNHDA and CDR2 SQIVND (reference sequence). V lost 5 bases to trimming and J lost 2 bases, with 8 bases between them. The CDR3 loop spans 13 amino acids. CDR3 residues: CASSDRSTDTQYF. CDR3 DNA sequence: TGTGCCAGTAGTGACCGCTCCACAGATACGCAGTATTTT.

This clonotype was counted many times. In DNA form, the CDR3 reads TGCGCCAGCAGCTTCGGGGGTGCCGGGGAGCTGTTTTTT. It translates to CASSFGGAGELFF. The J gene is TRBJ2-2, the V gene TRBV5-1; maybe TRBD2 (6 bases). The CDR3 is 13 amino acids. Per germline, CDR1 SGHRS and CDR2 YFSETQ. Trimming left V 2 bases short and J 6 bases short, with 8 bases between.

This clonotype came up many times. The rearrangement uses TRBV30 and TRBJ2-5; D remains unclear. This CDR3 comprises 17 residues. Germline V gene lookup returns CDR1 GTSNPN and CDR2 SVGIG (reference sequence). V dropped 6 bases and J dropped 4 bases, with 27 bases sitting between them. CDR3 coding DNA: TGTGCCTGCCGGTCGTTTAGCTACGGCCGCGTAGGAGAGACCCAGTACTTC. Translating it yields CACRSFSYGRVGETQYF.

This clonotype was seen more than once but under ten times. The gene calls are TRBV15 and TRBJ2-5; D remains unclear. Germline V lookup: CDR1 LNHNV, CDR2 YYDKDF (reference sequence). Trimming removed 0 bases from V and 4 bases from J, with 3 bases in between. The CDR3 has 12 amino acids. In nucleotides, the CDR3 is TGTGCCACCAGCAGAGATAGAGAGACCCAGTACTTC. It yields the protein CATSRDRETQYF.

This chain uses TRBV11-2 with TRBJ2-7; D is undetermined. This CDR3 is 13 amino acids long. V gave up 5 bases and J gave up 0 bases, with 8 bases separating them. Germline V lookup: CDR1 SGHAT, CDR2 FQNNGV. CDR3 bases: TGTGCCAGCAGCGATCAGAACTCCTACGAGCAGTACTTC. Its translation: CASSDQNSYEQYF.

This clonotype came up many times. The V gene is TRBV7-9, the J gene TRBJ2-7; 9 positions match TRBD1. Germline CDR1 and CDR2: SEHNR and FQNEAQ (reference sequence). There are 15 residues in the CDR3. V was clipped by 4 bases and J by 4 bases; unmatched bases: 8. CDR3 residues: CASSSTTGGRYEQYF. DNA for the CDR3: TGTGCCAGCAGCTCGACGACAGGGGGAAGGTACGAGCAGTACTTC.

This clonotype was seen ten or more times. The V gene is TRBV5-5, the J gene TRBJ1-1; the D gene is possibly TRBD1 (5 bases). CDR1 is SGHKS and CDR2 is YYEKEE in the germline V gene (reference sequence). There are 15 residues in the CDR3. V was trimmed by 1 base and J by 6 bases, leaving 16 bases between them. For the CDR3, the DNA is TGTGCCAGCAGCTTGAGTTGGGGGGATGCCCCTGAAGCTTTCTTT. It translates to CASSLSWGDAPEAFF.

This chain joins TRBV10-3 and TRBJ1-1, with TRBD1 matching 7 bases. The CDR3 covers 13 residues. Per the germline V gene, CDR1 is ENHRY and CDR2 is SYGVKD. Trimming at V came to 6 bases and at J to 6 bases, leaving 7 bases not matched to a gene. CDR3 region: CAIRGGQDAEAFF. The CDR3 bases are TGTGCCATCAGGGGAGGACAGGACGCTGAAGCTTTCTTT.

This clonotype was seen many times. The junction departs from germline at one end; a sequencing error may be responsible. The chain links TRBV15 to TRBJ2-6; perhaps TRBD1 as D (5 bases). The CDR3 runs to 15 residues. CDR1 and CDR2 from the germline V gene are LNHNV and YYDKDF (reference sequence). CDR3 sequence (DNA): TGTGCCACCAGCAGAGCCGGGCTTGGGGCCAACGTCCTGATTTTC. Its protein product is CATSRAGLGANVLIF.